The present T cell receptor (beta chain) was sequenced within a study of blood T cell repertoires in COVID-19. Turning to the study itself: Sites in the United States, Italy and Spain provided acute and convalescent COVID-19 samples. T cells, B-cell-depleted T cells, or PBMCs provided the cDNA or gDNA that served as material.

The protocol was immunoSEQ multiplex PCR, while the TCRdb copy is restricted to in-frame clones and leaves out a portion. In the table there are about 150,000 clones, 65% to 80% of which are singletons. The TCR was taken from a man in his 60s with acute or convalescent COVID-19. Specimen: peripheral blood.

CDR3 residues: CASSLEGVFSPLHF. CDR3 bases: TGTGCCAGCAGCTTAGAAGGGGTTTTTTCACCCCTCCACTTT. This sequence joins TRBV7-9 and TRBJ1-6; D is possibly TRBD1 (5 bases). Deletions cut 1 base from V and 9 bases from J, with 10 bases between. Germline assignment: CDR1 SEHNR and CDR2 FQNEAQ (reference sequence). The CDR3 sequence is 14 residues long.